What follows are 26 T cell receptor beta chains derived from one specimen sequenced in a study of lymphopenia after photon versus proton radiotherapy. Only in-frame clones appear in the TCRdb table, and some are missing; sequencing was by immunoSEQ multiplex PCR. The table lists roughly 18,000 clones, roughly 90% of them singletons. The material sequenced was peripheral blood, taken from a patient treated with photon-based radiotherapy. These receptor sequences come from a woman in her thirties or forties with cholangiocarcinoma.

This clone was found a few times. This chain joins TRBV5-6 and TRBJ1-1, with D hard to call. Germline lookup yields CDR1 SGHDT and CDR2 YYEEEE. V was trimmed by 5 bases and J by 2 bases, leaving 16 bases between them. The CDR3 sequence is 15 residues long. The CDR3 DNA sequence: TGTGCCAGCAGTTCCTTAGGGCAGAGAAACACTGAAGCTTTCTTT. Translated: CASSSLGQRNTEAFF.

The chain employs TRBV28 and TRBJ2-7; D not certain. Germline V lookup: CDR1 MDHEN, CDR2 SYDVKM. Deletions cut 7 bases from V and 4 bases from J, with 11 bases between. The CDR3 is 12 amino acids. The CDR3 DNA is TGTGCCAGCACCTCCTCCTCTTACGAGCAGTACTTC. Translating gives CASTSSSYEQYF.

The count of this clone is one. This chain joins TRBV5-4 and TRBJ2-7, with D uncertain. V was cut by 0 bases and J by 2 bases, with 9 bases left in between. The CDR3 sequence is 14 residues long. Per germline, CDR1 SGHNT and CDR2 YYREEE (reference sequence). The CDR3 sequence is CASSLAGLTYEQYF. The CDR3 DNA sequence: TGTGCCAGCAGCTTGGCCGGCCTTACCTACGAGCAGTACTTC.

On this clone: The same CDR3 also results from other DNA sequences found in this sample. The chain is built from TRBV11-1 and TRBJ2-6; D ambiguous. Germline CDR1 SGHAT, CDR2 FQDESV (reference sequence). The CDR3 has 17 amino acids. V lost 4 bases, J lost 0 bases, and 13 bases lay in between. CDR3 DNA: TGTGCCAGCAGCTCCCCGACGGATAGCTCTGGGGCCAACGTCCTGACTTTC. It codes for CASSSPTDSSGANVLTF.

J is TRBJ2-5 and V is TRBV11-2; maybe TRBD2 (5 bases). V lost 8 bases and J 6 bases, leaving 13 bases between the germline ends. This CDR3 region has 12 residues. Per germline, CDR1 SGHAT and CDR2 FQNNGV. The CDR3 coding sequence is TGTGCCAGCGGAGGTTCCGAGAAGACCCAGTACTTC. Its translation is CASGGSEKTQYF.

V gene TRBV21-1 combines with J gene TRBJ1-3. TRBV21-1 is marked as a pseudogene. CDR3 length: 17 amino acids. CDR3 nucleotide sequence: TGTGCCAGCAGGAGCCAGTTAGCTACAACCGCACGAAACACCATATATTTT. Translated, it gives CASRSQLATTARNTIYF.

This sequence joins TRBV5-6 and TRBJ1-6, with 8 nucleotides matching TRBD1. There are 16 residues in the CDR3. J lost 8 bases, V lost 4 bases, and 11 bases had no gene match. In germline, CDR1 is SGHDT, CDR2 YYEEEE. This CDR3 reads CASSPGQGNLDSPLHF. The CDR3 nucleotides read TGTGCCAGCAGCCCCGGACAGGGAAATTTAGATTCACCCCTCCACTTT.

This clone was counted between two and nine times. V is TRBV7-3 and J is TRBJ1-1; D is unresolved. The ends were cut back, 3 bases at V and 2 bases at J, with 7 bases in the middle. CDR1 and CDR2 from the germline V gene are SGHTA and FQGTGA. The CDR3 length is 13 residues. CDR3 DNA: TGTGCCAGCAGCTTCTGGCACAACACTGAAGCTTTCTTT. It yields the protein CASSFWHNTEAFF.

This chain joins TRBV9 and TRBJ1-2; D call uncertain. This CDR3 is 13 amino acids long. The V end lost 3 bases, the J end lost 4 bases, and 10 bases lay between the germline ends. The germline gives CDR1 SGDLS, CDR2 YYNGEE. CDR3 region: CASSATEFYGYTF. DNA of the CDR3: TGTGCCAGCAGCGCTACAGAATTCTATGGCTACACCTTC. Combining the CDR3 with reference TRBV9 and TRBJ1-2 gives the whole variable domain DSGVTQTPKHLITATGQRVTLRCSPRSGDLSVYWYQQSLDQGLQFLIQYYNGEERAKGNILERFSAQQFPDLHSELNLSSLELGDSALYFCASSATEFYGYTFGSGTRLTVV.

The chain combines TRBV4-2 with TRBJ2-3; D remains unclear. V was trimmed by 1 base and J by 6 bases, leaving 8 bases between them. The CDR3 totals 13 residues. Germline lookup yields CDR1 LGHNA and CDR2 YNFKEQ. In DNA form, the CDR3 reads TGTGCCAGCAGCCAAGGGAAAAGGGATACGCAGTATTTT. Its translation: CASSQGKRDTQYF.

This chain connects TRBV5-5 to TRBJ2-2; TRBD1 or TRBD2 may be the D gene (5 bases each). Germline V gene sequence: CDR1 SGHKS, CDR2 YYEKEE (reference sequence). Trimming left V 4 bases short and J 4 bases short, with 11 bases between. This CDR3 contains 14 residues. DNA for the CDR3: TGTGCCAGCAGCATTGTTGGGGGCACCGGGGAGCTGTTTTTT. Protein sequence: CASSIVGGTGELFF.

This clone was detected a few times. The chain employs TRBV2 and TRBJ2-4; D might be TRBD1 or TRBD2, each matching 5 bases. The germline gives CDR1 SNHLY, CDR2 FYNNEI. The CDR3 runs to 12 residues. With 7 bases removed from V and 9 bases from J, the gap between germline ends came to 13 bases. CDR3 in DNA: TGTGCCAGCACCGTGACGGGGACCATTCAGTACTTC. It yields the protein CASTVTGTIQYF. The full variable domain, with the rest looked up from reference TRBV2 and TRBJ2-4, is EPEVTQTPSHQVTQMGQEVILRCVPISNHLYFYWYRQILGQKVEFLVSFYNNEISEKSEIFDDQFSVERPDGSNFTLKIRSTKLEDSAMYFCASTVTGTIQYFGAGTRLSVL.

The chain couples TRBV10-2 to TRBJ2-1; D remains unclear. From germline, CDR1 is WSHSY and CDR2 SAAADI. The CDR3 sequence is 12 residues long. Trimming stripped 6 bases from V and 6 bases from J, with 9 bases between. CDR3 residues: CASSINGNEQFF. CDR3 coding DNA: TGCGCCAGCAGCATAAACGGCAATGAGCAGTTCTTC.

The J gene is TRBJ2-7, the V gene TRBV19; 10 bases map to TRBD2. V shed 4 bases and J 7 bases; nucleotides not matched to a gene: 19. The CDR3 contains 18 residues. The germline gives CDR1 LNHDA, CDR2 SQIVND (reference sequence). Here the CDR3 DNA reads TGTGCCAGTAGTACCCAACCGGGACTAGCGCTCGAGATAGGGGAGCAGTACTTC. It translates to CASSTQPGLALEIGEQYF.

This chain connects TRBV9 to TRBJ2-7; TRBD1 aligns across 8 bases. CDR1 is SGDLS and CDR2 is YYNGEE in the germline V gene. The CDR3 extends over 14 amino acids. The J segment lost 3 bases and the V segment lost 0 bases, leaving 2 bases of the junction unmatched. This chain's CDR3 is CASSVVDRGYEQYF. CDR3 nucleotide sequence: TGTGCCAGCAGCGTAGTAGACAGGGGCTACGAGCAGTACTTC.

The chain joins TRBV5-4 to TRBJ2-7; TRBD1 agrees at 8 bases. Per germline, CDR1 SGHNT and CDR2 YYREEE (reference sequence). J gave up 5 bases and V 4 bases, and 8 bases lay outside the gene matches. The CDR3 is 14 residues long. The chain's CDR3 is CASSQDRVGHEQYF. In DNA, the CDR3 is TGTGCCAGCAGCCAGGACAGGGTAGGACACGAGCAGTACTTC.

The genes are TRBV13 and TRBJ2-7, with TRBD1 identical over 7 bases. J was trimmed by 3 bases and V by 5 bases; bases with no gene match: 7. The CDR3 runs 14 residues. Germline V gene data show CDR1 as PRHDT and CDR2 as FYEKMQ (reference sequence). This chain's CDR3 is CASSQKGQDYEQYF. The DNA for the CDR3 is TGTGCCAGCAGCCAAAAAGGACAGGACTACGAGCAGTACTTC.

The CDR3 DNA follows: TGTGCCAGCAGCTTACCCGCCGGGTCGGCCTACGAGCAGTACTTC. As protein: CASSLPAGSAYEQYF. The V gene is TRBV5-5, the J gene TRBJ2-7; D remains unclear. Trimming removed 2 bases at V and 2 bases at J, with 14 bases between. The CDR3 has 15 residues. In germline, CDR1 is SGHKS, CDR2 YYEKEE (reference sequence).

This rearrangement joins TRBV10-1 to TRBJ2-3; unclear D gene. V was clipped by 0 bases and J by 4 bases, with 11 bases between them. The CDR3 contains 15 residues. Germline loops: CDR1 WNHNN, CDR2 SYGVQD (reference sequence). The CDR3 bases are TGCGCCAGCAGTGAGTCGACCGGGTCAGCAGATACGCAGTATTTT. Translated, it gives CASSESTGSADTQYF.

The V and J genes are TRBV9 and TRBJ2-3; weak D call: TRBD2 (5 bases). The CDR3 runs to 16 residues. V was shortened by 0 bases and J by 9 bases, with 20 bases between the two germline ends. The germline gives CDR1 SGDLS, CDR2 YYNGEE. In DNA form, the CDR3 reads TGTGCCAGCAGCGTAGCGGACCGCGGGCTGATTGGCACGCAGTATTTT. Translation gives CASSVADRGLIGTQYF.

There are a few counts of this clone. This chain connects TRBV5-5 to TRBJ2-6; no clear D. The germline V gene has CDR1 SGHKS and CDR2 YYEKEE (reference sequence). CDR3 length equals 19 residues. The ends were cut back, 0 bases at V and 0 bases at J, with 16 bases in the middle. CDR3 in DNA: TGTGCCAGCAGCTTGGAGGGCCCCTCAACAACCTCTGGGGCCAACGTCCTGACTTTC. Translated, it gives CASSLEGPSTTSGANVLTF.

The CDR3 is CASSPRAVANYGYTF. The CDR3 DNA reads as TGTGCCAGCAGCCCTAGGGCGGTAGCTAACTATGGCTACACCTTC. This chain joins TRBV7-9 and TRBJ1-2, with D unresolved. V lost 5 bases, J lost 0 bases, and 13 bases lay in between. Germline CDR1 and CDR2: SEHNR and FQNEAQ (reference sequence). This CDR3 contains 15 residues.

This sequence joins TRBV11-2 and TRBJ1-4, with D unresolved. V was shortened by 1 base and J by 2 bases, with 14 bases between the two germline ends. The germline V gene has CDR1 SGHAT and CDR2 FQNNGV. The CDR3 length is 17 residues. CDR3 amino acids: CASSLGVGVATNEKLFF. CDR3 coding DNA: TGTGCCAGCAGCTTAGGGGTGGGTGTCGCGACTAATGAAAAACTGTTTTTT.

The chain uses TRBV5-1 and TRBJ2-7, with D perhaps TRBD2 (6 bases). The CDR3 is made up of 14 amino acids. V was cut by 0 bases and J by 4 bases, with 11 bases left in between. Germline CDR1 and CDR2: SGHRS and YFSETQ. The DNA for the CDR3 is TGCGCCAGCAGCTTGGATGCAGGGAGGTACGAGCAGTACTTC. It encodes CASSLDAGRYEQYF. Supplemented by reference TRBV5-1 and TRBJ2-7, the full variable domain reads KAGVTQTPRYLIKTRGQQVTLSCSPISGHRSVSWYQQTPGQGLQFLFEYFSETQRNKGNFPGRFSGRQFSNSRSEMNVSTLELGDSALYLCASSLDAGRYEQYFGPGTRLTVT.

The chain uses TRBV7-9 and TRBJ2-3; TRBD1 aligns across 7 bases. Germline loops: CDR1 SEHNR, CDR2 FQNEAQ (reference sequence). With V trimmed by 5 bases and J by 8 bases, 13 bases remained unmatched. The CDR3 loop spans 15 amino acids. Written as DNA, the CDR3 is TGTGCCAGCAGCCCCGAGGGGGCCGACCGGGGTACGCAGTATTTT. Its protein product is CASSPEGADRGTQYF. The whole variable domain, filled in from reference TRBV7-9 and TRBJ2-3, reads DTGVSQNPRHKITKRGQNVTFRCDPISEHNRLYWYRQTLGQGPEFLTYFQNEAQLEKSRLLSDRFSAERPKGSFSTLEIQRTEQGDSAMYLCASSPEGADRGTQYFGPGTRLTVL.

J is TRBJ2-5 and V is TRBV5-1; 7 bases map to TRBD1. This CDR3 comprises 16 residues. Germline values: CDR1 SGHRS, CDR2 YFSETQ. With V trimmed by 0 bases and J by 5 bases, 10 bases remained unmatched. The CDR3 nucleotides are TGCGCCAGCAGCTTGGAGGGCTCGGCCAGGGGGGAGACCCAGTACTTC. Translating gives CASSLEGSARGETQYF. The whole variable domain, remainder taken from reference TRBV5-1 and TRBJ2-5, is KAGVTQTPRYLIKTRGQQVTLSCSPISGHRSVSWYQQTPGQGLQFLFEYFSETQRNKGNFPGRFSGRQFSNSRSEMNVSTLELGDSALYLCASSLEGSARGETQYFGPGTRLLVL.